The rows below give T cell receptor beta chains drawn from one sample of a study of cytomegalovirus exposure and HLA in healthy donors. TCRdb keeps only in-frame clones here, not all; method: immunoSEQ multiplex PCR. The table includes some 180,000 clones, over 70% detected once. Sequenced material: PBMCs. The receptors stem from a man aged 18 to 29 in good health and CMV-seronegative. Both conserved end residues are trimmed from each CDR3. A D gene is named only where the DNA matches it firmly.

TRBV9,TRBJ2-5,TRBD2,ASSESGGQETQY
TRBV15,TRBJ2-7,TRBD2,ATSSLAGAPYEQY
TRBV15,TRBJ1-5,NA,ATSRAGEGGQPQH
TRBV19,TRBJ1-2,NA,ASSIPPGCYT
TRBV29-1,TRBJ1-2,TRBD1,SVERAMTGSGYT
TRBV6-6,TRBJ1-1,NA,ASSYPRGPNTEAF
TRBV5-1,TRBJ2-7,NA,ASSQAPTGTYEQY
TRBV30,TRBJ2-3,TRBD1,ACTRDSVSTDTQY
TRBV30,TRBJ2-5,NA,AWSVRGPETQY
TRBV5-4,TRBJ2-3,TRBD2,ASSLEFRGSNADTQY
TRBV5-1,TRBJ1-2,NA,ASSLAENYGYT
TRBV30,TRBJ1-2,NA,AWISTDSNYGYT